This TCR beta chain originates from a study of cytomegalovirus exposure and HLA in healthy donors. This CDR3 comprises 16 residues. Trimming took 5 bases from V and 0 from J; bases not matched to a gene: 9. The germline V gene encodes CDR1 WSHSY and CDR2 SAAADI. Notes on this clone: What it recognizes is unknown.

Points from the study as a whole: Only CMV serostatus was available as immune exposure information. Among TCR beta chains of equal frequency, HLA-associated ones were more clonally expanded in a later analysis. Among the most significant clusters, several appeared linked to common viral pathogens in a later analysis. Among the sequence variants, a highly shared cluster was likely an artifact of sequencing.

PCR primers comprised 60 Vbeta and 13 Jbeta primers. Only in-frame clones appear in the TCRdb table, and some are missing; sequencing was by immunoSEQ multiplex PCR. The profile covers roughly 99,000 clones, with 79% appearing a single time and about 4% taken by the ten largest. Sequenced: PBMCs. The chain uses TRBV10-2 and TRBJ2-7; TRBD1 aligns across 8 bases. The TCR sequence derives from a woman aged 40 to 50 in good health and CMV-seronegative. The CDR3 reads CASSPPQGAGSYEQYF. In nucleotides, the CDR3 is TGCGCCAGCAGTCCACCTCAGGGGGCGGGCTCCTACGAGCAGTACTTC.